The 9 T cell receptor beta chains in this list originate from one sample, sequenced in a study of blood T cell repertoires in COVID-19. The table came from immunoSEQ multiplex PCR; TCRdb's copy has only in-frame clones and leaves some out. The sample has around 150,000 clones, approximately 79% seen once. Input material: PBMCs or T cells enriched from blood (not recorded which). The receptors originated from a man aged 45 to 65 who had recovered from COVID-19.

The chain couples TRBV9 to TRBJ1-3, with D perhaps TRBD1 (5 bases). V lost 0 bases and J 4 bases, leaving 17 bases between the germline ends. CDR3 length equals 17 residues. Germline CDR1 and CDR2: SGDLS and YYNGEE. The CDR3 loop is CASSVGLEGRPGNTIYF. CDR3 nucleotide sequence: TGTGCCAGCAGCGTAGGATTGGAGGGACGGCCCGGAAACACCATATATTTT.

The V gene is TRBV7-8, the J gene TRBJ2-7; D not certain. This CDR3 region has 14 residues. Germline loops: CDR1 SGHVS, CDR2 FQNEAQ. Trimming took 0 bases from V and 2 from J, leaving 8 bases between them. The chain's CDR3 is CASSLAGRAYEQYF. CDR3 sequence (DNA): TGTGCCAGCAGCTTAGCGGGCAGAGCCTACGAGCAGTACTTC.

The chain employs TRBV5-1 and TRBJ2-2; 8 positions agree with TRBD2. CDR3 length: 14 amino acids. Germline values: CDR1 SGHRS, CDR2 YFSETQ. V lost 6 bases to trimming and J lost 0 bases; unmatched junction nucleotides: 1. Written as DNA, the CDR3 is TGCGCCAGCATAGCGGGGCCGAACACCGGGGAGCTGTTTTTT. It is translated as CASIAGPNTGELFF.

The rearrangement uses TRBV7-9 and TRBJ2-3, with TRBD2 matching 8 bases. CDR3 length: 15 residues. The junction had 6 bases not matched to a gene; V was cut back by 1 base and J by 6 bases. CDR1 and CDR2 from the germline V gene are SEHNR and FQNEAQ (reference sequence). CDR3 DNA: TGTGCCAGCAGCTTAGTTAGCGGGGCGGGGGATACGCAGTATTTT. Amino acids: CASSLVSGAGDTQYF.

V gene TRBV7-2 combines with J gene TRBJ1-1; the D gene is possibly TRBD1 (5 bases). Trimming shortened V by 0 bases and J by 0 bases, and 11 bases separated the two germline ends. Germline V gene sequence: CDR1 SGHTA, CDR2 FQGNSA. The length of the CDR3 is 16 residues. CDR3 nucleotides: TGTGCCAGCAGCTTAGCCGCATCAGGGATGAACACTGAAGCTTTCTTT. It specifies CASSLAASGMNTEAFF.

The chain combines TRBV4-2 with TRBJ2-2, with a weak D call TRBD1 (7 bases). Looked up from germline, CDR1 is LGHNA and CDR2 is YNFKEQ. V gave up 0 bases and J gave up 5 bases, with 16 bases separating them. The CDR3 is 17 amino acids. The CDR3 DNA sequence: TGTGCCAGCAGCCAAGATAGAGGGGGCGCGGGGACCGGGGAGCTGTTTTTT. Its translation: CASSQDRGGAGTGELFF.

The rearrangement joins TRBV9 to TRBJ2-1; 12 bases agree with TRBD2. Germline V gives CDR1 SGDLS, CDR2 YYNGEE. Germline trimming cut 5 bases from V and 8 bases from J; bases unmatched to any gene: 5. The CDR3 consists of 14 residues. In nucleotides, the CDR3 is TGTGCCAGCAGTCTAGCGGGGGGGCCCGATGAGCAGTTCTTC. Amino acid sequence: CASSLAGGPDEQFF.

CDR3 sequence: CAWSVRDSRNTIYF. The CDR3 bases are TGTGCCTGGAGTGTACGGGACAGTCGAAACACCATATATTTT. The chain joins TRBV30 to TRBJ1-3, with 7 bases identical to TRBD1. The germline CDR1 and CDR2 sequences are GTSNPN and SVGIG (reference sequence). The CDR3 covers 14 residues. V lost 0 bases and J lost 5; bases outside the gene matches: 4.

The V and J genes are TRBV5-6 and TRBJ2-1, with D possibly TRBD1 on 5 matching bases. The germline CDR1 and CDR2 sequences are SGHDT and YYEEEE. This CDR3 comprises 12 residues. Trimming took off 0 bases at V and 11 bases at J, with 9 bases between the two ends. The CDR3 protein is CASSLGQDKQFF. The CDR3, as DNA: TGTGCCAGCAGCTTGGGTCAGGACAAGCAGTTCTTC.